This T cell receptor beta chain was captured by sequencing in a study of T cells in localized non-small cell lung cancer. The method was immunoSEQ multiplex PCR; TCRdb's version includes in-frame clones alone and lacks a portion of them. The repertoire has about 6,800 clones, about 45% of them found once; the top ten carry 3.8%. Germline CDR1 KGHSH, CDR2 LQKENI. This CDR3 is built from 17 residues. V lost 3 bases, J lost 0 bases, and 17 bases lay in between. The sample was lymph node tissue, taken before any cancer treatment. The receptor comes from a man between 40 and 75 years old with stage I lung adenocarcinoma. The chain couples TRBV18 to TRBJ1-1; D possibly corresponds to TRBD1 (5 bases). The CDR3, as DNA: TGTGCCAGCTCACCCCAGATGGGAGGGGCGGTGAACACTGAAGCTTTCTTT. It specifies CASSPQMGGAVNTEAFF.